This entry lists 9 T cell receptor beta chains sequenced from one sample in a study of early T cells in non-severe SARS-CoV-2 infection. Each CDR3 protein gets one entry after TCRdb re-called the 5' RACE reads with MiXCR. The sample includes some 40,000 distinct CDR3 sequences, around 8% of them seen just once. Sequencing used whole blood, obtained at baseline. These receptors came from an adult who was a healthcare worker with PCR-confirmed SARS-CoV-2 infection or an uninfected control (not recorded which).

The V gene is TRBV20-1, the J gene TRBJ2-3, with 9 bases lining up with TRBD1. From germline, CDR1 is DFQATT and CDR2 SNEGSKA (reference sequence). CDR3 length: 14 amino acids. The V gene end was trimmed by 6 bases and the J gene end by 5 bases; junction bases not matched to a gene: 9. Here the CDR3 DNA reads TGCAGTGCAAAGAAACAGGGGGCCGGAGATACGCAGTATTTT. Residues: CSAKKQGAGDTQYF.

The rearrangement links TRBV28 to TRBJ2-3, with a possible D match to TRBD1 (6 bases). V was pared by 2 bases and J by 4 bases, with 10 bases between. Germline V gives CDR1 MDHEN, CDR2 SYDVKM. This CDR3 is 14 amino acids long. The CDR3 sequence: CASSLLGASDTQYF. CDR3 in DNA: TGTGCCAGCAGTTTACTGGGGGCGTCAGATACGCAGTATTTT. Filled out from reference TRBV28 and TRBJ2-3, the complete variable domain reads DVKVTQSSRYLVKRTGEKVFLECVQDMDHENMFWYRQDPGLGLRLIYFSYDVKMKEKGDIPEGYSVSREKKERFSLILESASTNQTSMYLCASSLLGASDTQYFGPGTRLTVL.

In its sample, this clonotype was seen many times. V and J are TRBV7-3 and TRBJ1-1; 9 nucleotides agree with TRBD1. Germline trimming cut 5 bases from V and 4 bases from J; bases unmatched to any gene: 5. This CDR3 contains 14 residues. Germline V gene data show CDR1 as SGHTA and CDR2 as FQGTGA. CDR3 in DNA: TGTGCCAGCAGCACCGGGACAGGGAGCACTGAAGCTTTCTTT. Translation gives CASSTGTGSTEAFF.

This clonotype was found many times. V and J are TRBV18 and TRBJ1-2, with unresolved D. Trimming took off 6 bases at V and 2 bases at J, with 13 bases between the two ends. CDR1 and CDR2 from the germline V gene are KGHSH and LQKENI. The CDR3 runs to 14 residues. As DNA, the CDR3 is TGTGCCAGCTCCAAACAGATCTTGAACTATGGCTACACCTTC. It is translated as CASSKQILNYGYTF.

Only a few counts were recorded for this clonotype. This sequence joins TRBV4-2 and TRBJ2-7; 8 bases line up with TRBD2. Germline V gives CDR1 LGHNA, CDR2 YNFKEQ. Trimming at V came to 5 bases and at J to 2 bases, leaving 8 bases not matched to a gene. This CDR3 has 15 amino acids. CDR3 protein: CASSLERGWTYEQYF. For the CDR3, the DNA is TGTGCCAGCAGCTTAGAGCGGGGGTGGACCTACGAGCAGTACTTC.

This clonotype was observed many times. CDR3 amino acids: CSSIPGGTEAFF. DNA of the CDR3: TGCAGCTCGATCCCCGGTGGAACTGAAGCTTTCTTT. V gene TRBV29-1 combines with J gene TRBJ1-1; unclear D gene. CDR1 and CDR2 from the germline V gene are SQVTM and ANQGSEA. CDR3 size: 12 residues. Trimming removed 8 bases at V and 5 bases at J, with 15 bases between.

The chain carries TRBV20-1 and TRBJ2-5, with unresolved D. V was clipped by 0 bases and J by 1 base, with 6 bases between them. The CDR3 length is 13 residues. Per germline, CDR1 DFQATT and CDR2 SNEGSKA (reference sequence). The CDR3 region is CSARDGSQETQYF. CDR3 nucleotide sequence: TGCAGTGCTAGAGATGGCAGCCAAGAGACCCAGTACTTC.

V gene TRBV19 combines with J gene TRBJ2-7, with TRBD1 matching 8 bases. CDR3 length equals 13 residues. Germline CDR1 reads LNHDA; CDR2 reads SQIVND (reference sequence). Trimming removed 5 bases from V and 6 bases from J; junction bases left unmatched: 6. CDR3 nucleotides: TGTGCCAGTAGTCCGGCAGGGGGCTTCGAGCAGTACTTC. It yields the protein CASSPAGGFEQYF.

The chain recombines TRBV5-4 with TRBJ2-7; D might be TRBD2 (7 bases). The CDR3 sequence is 15 residues long. V was trimmed by 6 bases and J by 7 bases, leaving 23 bases between them. Germline loops: CDR1 SGHNT, CDR2 YYREEE (reference sequence). The CDR3 DNA reads as TGTGCCAGCAACACTGCACGGGGGGCCCCCGGGGAGCAGTACTTC. Translating it yields CASNTARGAPGEQYF.